Sequencing of this T cell receptor beta chain was carried out in a study of blood T cells in healthy people across ages. Broader study findings: Since the PBMCs were unsorted, naive and antigen-experienced cells could not be conclusively compared. Diversity of TCR beta per million T cells declined in a roughly linear way with age. Researchers deemed the diversity estimates from one million T cells underestimates.

Germline V lookup: CDR1 SGHRS, CDR2 YFSETQ. CDR3 length: 15 residues. Alongside a J-beta primer mix, a sample-barcoded 5' primer served in a second PCR lasting about 6 to 11 cycles. TCRdb redid the calling of the 5' RACE reads with MiXCR, one entry per CDR3 protein. The sample consists of about 1.5 million distinct CDR3 sequences, roughly 40% of them appearing once. With respect to this clonotype: What it binds is not known.

The sequence was obtained from a woman aged 18 to 35 in good health. Sequenced: blood. The V call is TRBV5-1, the J call TRBJ2-4; possibly TRBD2 for D (5 bases). The better agreement between TRBJ2-7 and the DNA end casts doubt on the J call. For the CDR3, the DNA is TGCGCCAGCAGCTTGGTCCAGCGAGAGGAGGCCGAGCAGTACTTC. Translating gives CASSLVQREEAEQYF.